The present TCR beta chain was sequenced within a study of cytomegalovirus exposure and HLA in healthy donors. Remarks on this clone: Its antigen is unidentified.

The PCR used 60 Vbeta and 13 Jbeta primers. Sequenced by immunoSEQ multiplex PCR; TCRdb stores in-frame clones only, minus some. The profile shows about 160,000 clones, over 75% of them singletons. Points from the study as a whole: In a later analysis, CMV-associated beta chains were mostly HLA-associated, it appeared.

This CDR3 contains 16 residues. Trimming cost V 5 bases and J 3 bases; bases outside gene matches: 8. In germline, CDR1 is MGHDK, CDR2 SYGVNS. The specimen sequenced was PBMCs. V is TRBV25-1 and J is TRBJ2-2; 8 bases are a match to TRBD1. The sequence was collected from a woman aged 45 to 65 in good health and CMV-seropositive. The CDR3 DNA follows: TGTGCCAGCAGTCCCCTCCCGACAGGGGACACCGGGGAGCTGTTTTTT. This gives the protein CASSPLPTGDTGELFF.